A single sample gave rise to the 21 T cell receptor beta chains below, sequenced in a study of blood T cell repertoires in COVID-19. TCRdb keeps only in-frame clones here, not all; method: immunoSEQ multiplex PCR. The data show some 370,000 clones, with roughly 90% seen just once and 1.2% held by the top ten. The sequenced sample consisted of peripheral blood. Receptors were obtained from a man in his forties or fifties with acute or convalescent COVID-19.

Concerning this clone itself: The sample holds other DNA sequences that translate to the same CDR3. This chain joins TRBV28 and TRBJ1-2, with TRBD1 matching over 7 bases. The V gene's germline CDR1 is MDHEN and CDR2 SYDVKM. This CDR3 comprises 13 residues. J gave up 5 bases and V 4 bases, and 4 bases lay outside the gene matches. CDR3 in amino acids: CASSSGQNYGYTF. For the CDR3, the DNA is TGTGCCAGCAGTTCGGGACAGAATTATGGCTACACCTTC.

CDR3 DNA: TGTGCCAGTAGTCTTACTAGCGGCCCCTACGAGCAGTACTTC. This gives the protein CASSLTSGPYEQYF. The chain links TRBV19 to TRBJ2-7, with TRBD2 matching 8 bases. Germline CDR1 and CDR2: LNHDA and SQIVND (reference sequence). The trim removed 5 bases at V and 2 bases at J, leaving 5 bases unmatched. The CDR3 is made up of 14 amino acids.

The chain carries TRBV9 and TRBJ2-1; D possibly corresponds to TRBD1 (5 bases). V lost 2 bases, J lost 7 bases, and 10 bases lay in between. Germline CDR1 and CDR2: SGDLS and YYNGEE. The CDR3 length is 13 residues. CDR3 sequence reads: CASSVDMGNEQFF. The DNA for the CDR3 is TGTGCCAGCAGCGTGGACATGGGGAATGAGCAGTTCTTC.

This clone appeared once. The chain recombines TRBV28 with TRBJ2-7; TRBD1 is a possible D gene (5 bases). Deletions cut 4 bases from V and 2 bases from J, with 12 bases between. Germline V CDR1 and CDR2: MDHEN, SYDVKM. The CDR3 has 14 amino acids. Written as DNA, the CDR3 is TGTGCCAGCAGTTCCTCGGACATTACCTACGAGCAGTACTTC. Translation: CASSSSDITYEQYF.

J is TRBJ1-4 and V is TRBV5-5; 7 nucleotides match TRBD1. Germline V gives CDR1 SGHKS, CDR2 YYEKEE (reference sequence). V was clipped by 2 bases and J by 3 bases; unmatched bases: 4. CDR3 size: 15 residues. CDR3 region: CASSFGGQPNEKLFF. As DNA, the CDR3 is TGTGCCAGCAGCTTCGGGGGACAGCCTAATGAAAAACTGTTTTTT.

The chain uses TRBV7-2 and TRBJ2-7; D not resolved. V was trimmed by 4 bases and J by 3 bases, leaving 10 bases between them. The CDR3 contains 13 residues. Germline V gene data show CDR1 as SGHTA and CDR2 as FQGNSA. The CDR3 loop is CASSWLEHYEQYF. DNA for the CDR3: TGTGCCAGCAGCTGGCTAGAGCACTACGAGCAGTACTTC.

This clone was seen only a few times. The chain employs TRBV21-1 and TRBJ2-7; the listed D gene, TRBD1, was not tested against the DNA. TRBV21-1 is a documented pseudogene. The CDR3 extends over 17 amino acids. CDR3 DNA: TGTGCCAGCAGCAATCTCTTAGGGGACAGGGTAATCTACGAGCAGTACTTC. This sequence encodes CASSNLLGDRVIYEQYF.

This clone was detected once. This rearrangement joins TRBV10-3 to TRBJ2-1, with TRBD1 matching 10 bases. With V trimmed by 6 bases and J by 8 bases, 4 bases remained unmatched. The germline V gene has CDR1 ENHRY and CDR2 SYGVKD. This CDR3 region has 13 residues. The chain's CDR3 is CAISPGTGDEQFF. The CDR3 region has the DNA TGTGCCATCAGCCCCGGGACAGGGGATGAGCAGTTCTTC.

This clone was picked up a small number of times. The chain employs TRBV4-2 and TRBJ1-5; 7 bases fit TRBD1. The CDR3 totals 17 residues. Per the germline V gene, CDR1 is LGHNA and CDR2 is YNFKEQ. The junction had 8 bases not matched to a gene; V was cut back by 3 bases and J by 0 bases. CDR3 in amino acids: CASSHRTGDYSNQPQHF. CDR3 nucleotide sequence: TGTGCCAGCAGCCACCGGACAGGAGATTATAGCAATCAGCCCCAGCATTTT.

The V call is TRBV5-5, the J call TRBJ1-4, with TRBD1 identical over 7 bases. The CDR3 totals 13 residues. Germline V lookup: CDR1 SGHKS, CDR2 YYEKEE (reference sequence). With 9 bases clipped from V and 0 bases from J, the junction kept 2 bases outside the gene matches. This CDR3 is CATQGATNEKLFF. CDR3 DNA sequence: TGTGCCACCCAGGGGGCAACTAATGAAAAACTGTTTTTT. Drawing the rest from reference TRBV5-5 and TRBJ1-4, the complete variable domain is DAGVTQSPTHLIKTRGQQVTLRCSPISGHKSVSWYQQVLGQGPQFIFQYYEKEERGRGNFPDRFSARQFPNYSSELNVNALLLGDSALYLCATQGATNEKLFFGSGTQLSVL.

This chain uses TRBV18 with TRBJ1-1; 12 bases are a match to TRBD1. From germline, CDR1 is KGHSH and CDR2 LQKENI. The V segment lost 7 bases and the J segment 10 bases; nucleotides outside the gene matches: 7. This CDR3 has 13 residues. The CDR3 sequence: CASFSGQGATAFF. The CDR3 region has the DNA TGTGCCAGCTTCTCGGGACAGGGGGCAACAGCTTTCTTT.

The chain combines TRBV7-9 with TRBJ2-1; D is ambiguous. Germline V gene lookup returns CDR1 SEHNR and CDR2 FQNEAQ (reference sequence). Trimming cost V 7 bases and J 9 bases, with 13 bases left between them. The CDR3 extends over 12 amino acids. DNA of the CDR3: TGTGCCAGCACCATCGGTGATAGTGAGCAGTTCTTC. This gives the protein CASTIGDSEQFF.

The chain employs TRBV28 and TRBJ1-2; 8 nucleotides line up with TRBD1. Per germline, CDR1 MDHEN and CDR2 SYDVKM. This CDR3 has 18 residues. The V gene end was trimmed by 5 bases and the J gene end by 3 bases; junction bases not matched to a gene: 17. The CDR3 here is CASSRTGINSYLHYGYTF. The CDR3 nucleotides are TGTGCCAGCAGTCGGACAGGGATAAACTCATACCTCCACTATGGCTACACCTTC.

This chain joins TRBV19 and TRBJ1-2; 7 nucleotides line up with TRBD1. CDR1 is LNHDA, CDR2 SQIVND, per germline (reference sequence). The CDR3 is made up of 13 amino acids. The V and J ends lost 5 bases and 6 bases, in that order; junction bases with no gene match: 6. The CDR3 DNA sequence: TGTGCCAGTAGTTCGACAGGGCGGAATGGCTACACCTTC. As protein: CASSSTGRNGYTF.

This chain joins TRBV29-1 and TRBJ2-7, with TRBD2 matching 15 bases. With V trimmed by 6 bases and J by 4 bases, 4 bases remained unmatched. The germline V gene has CDR1 SQVTM and CDR2 ANQGSEA. CDR3 length: 14 residues. CDR3 residues: CSVQGTSGRYEQYF. As DNA, the CDR3 is TGCAGCGTCCAAGGGACTAGCGGGAGGTACGAGCAGTACTTC.

V gene TRBV7-3 combines with J gene TRBJ1-1; TRBD1 is a possible D gene (5 bases). The CDR3 has 13 residues. The germline gives CDR1 SGHTA, CDR2 FQGTGA. Trimming took off 5 bases at V and 1 base at J, with 8 bases between the two ends. CDR3 DNA: TGTGCCAGCAGCCGCGACAGGAACACTGAAGCTTTCTTT. Its translation is CASSRDRNTEAFF.

The genes are TRBV2 and TRBJ2-7, with TRBD1 identical over 7 bases. Per germline, CDR1 SNHLY and CDR2 FYNNEI. J gave up 4 bases and V 7 bases, and 10 bases lay outside the gene matches. The length of the CDR3 is 14 residues. The CDR3: CASTETGFFYEQYF. The DNA of the CDR3 is TGTGCCAGCACTGAGACAGGGTTCTTTTACGAGCAGTACTTC.

V and J are TRBV15 and TRBJ1-4, with unresolved D. CDR1 and CDR2 from the germline V gene are LNHNV and YYDKDF (reference sequence). This CDR3 has 16 amino acids. V was cut by 0 bases and J by 2 bases, with 10 bases left in between. Here the CDR3 reads CATSRDRSITNEKLFF. The DNA for the CDR3 is TGTGCCACCAGCAGAGACAGGTCTATTACTAATGAAAAACTGTTTTTT.

This clone was counted only a few times. The J gene is TRBJ1-2, the V gene TRBV23-1; 9 bases map to TRBD1. TRBV23-1 is an ORF for which the function is uncertain. The CDR3 contains 15 residues. The ends lost 0 bases at V and 5 bases at J; junction bases unmatched: 4. As DNA, the CDR3 is TGCGCCAGCAGTCAATCGAACAGGGGGCCTTATGGCTACACCTTC. This sequence encodes CASSQSNRGPYGYTF.

This rearrangement joins TRBV11-3 to TRBJ2-2; D gene unclear. This CDR3 contains 14 residues. The germline V gene encodes CDR1 SGHNT and CDR2 YENEEA. Trimming removed 4 bases from V and 5 bases from J, with 11 bases in between. The CDR3 coding sequence is TGTGCCAGCAGCTCAAGAGGCAGAACCGGGGAGCTGTTTTTT. The encoded protein is CASSSRGRTGELFF.

Only a few counts were recorded for this clone. For the CDR3, the DNA is TGCGCCAGCAGCCTACAGGGTGACGGTGAAGCTTTCTTT. This sequence encodes CASSLQGDGEAFF. This chain connects TRBV4-3 to TRBJ1-1; D might be TRBD1 (6 bases). Germline V gene lookup returns CDR1 LGHNA and CDR2 YSLEER. V shed 4 bases and J shed 7 bases, with 13 bases lying between them. This CDR3 is built from 13 residues.